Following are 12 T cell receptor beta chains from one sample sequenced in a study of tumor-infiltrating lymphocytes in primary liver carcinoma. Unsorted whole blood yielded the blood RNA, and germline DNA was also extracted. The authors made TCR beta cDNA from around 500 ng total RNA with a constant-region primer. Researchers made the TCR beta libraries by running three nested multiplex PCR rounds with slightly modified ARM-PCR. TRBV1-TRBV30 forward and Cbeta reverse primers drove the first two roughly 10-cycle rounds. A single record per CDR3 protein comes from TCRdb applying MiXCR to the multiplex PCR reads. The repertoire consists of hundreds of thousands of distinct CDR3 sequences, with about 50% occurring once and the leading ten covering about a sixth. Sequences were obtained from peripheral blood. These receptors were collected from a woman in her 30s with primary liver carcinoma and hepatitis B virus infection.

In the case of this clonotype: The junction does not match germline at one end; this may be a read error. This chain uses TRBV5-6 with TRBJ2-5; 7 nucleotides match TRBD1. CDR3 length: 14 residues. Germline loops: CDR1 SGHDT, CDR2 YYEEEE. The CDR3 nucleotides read TGTGCCAACAGCCTTGAGGGACAGAAAGAGACCCAGTACTTC. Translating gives CANSLEGQKETQYF.

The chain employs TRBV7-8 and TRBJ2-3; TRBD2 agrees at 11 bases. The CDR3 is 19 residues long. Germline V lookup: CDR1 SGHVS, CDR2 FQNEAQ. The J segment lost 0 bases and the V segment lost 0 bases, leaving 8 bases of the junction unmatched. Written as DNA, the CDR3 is TGTGCCAGCAGCTTAGCCCTACTAGCGGGAGCCCTAAGCACAGATACGCAGTATTTT. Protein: CASSLALLAGALSTDTQYF.

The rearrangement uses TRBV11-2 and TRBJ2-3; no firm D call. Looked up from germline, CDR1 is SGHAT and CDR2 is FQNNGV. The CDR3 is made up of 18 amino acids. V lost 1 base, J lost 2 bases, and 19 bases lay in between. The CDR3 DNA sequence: TGTGCCAGCAGCTTAGGTCGAGTAATGGCGGAGACCACAGATACGCAGTATTTT. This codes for CASSLGRVMAETTDTQYF.

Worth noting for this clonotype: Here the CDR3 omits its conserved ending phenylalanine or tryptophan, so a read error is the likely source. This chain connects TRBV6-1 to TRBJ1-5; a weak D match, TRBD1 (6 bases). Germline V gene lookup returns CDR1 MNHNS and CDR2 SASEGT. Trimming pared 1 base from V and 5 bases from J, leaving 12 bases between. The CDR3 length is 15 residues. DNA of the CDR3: TGTGCCAGCAGTGAAGAAGGGGGAAGGGATCAGCCCCAGCATATT. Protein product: CASSEEGGRDQPQHI.

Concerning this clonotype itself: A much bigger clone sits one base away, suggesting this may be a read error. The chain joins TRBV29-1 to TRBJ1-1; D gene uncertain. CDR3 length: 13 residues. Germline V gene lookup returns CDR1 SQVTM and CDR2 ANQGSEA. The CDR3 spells CNVEEGGFTEAFF. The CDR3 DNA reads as TGCAACGTTGAGGAAGGCGGTTTCACTGAAGCTTTCTTT.

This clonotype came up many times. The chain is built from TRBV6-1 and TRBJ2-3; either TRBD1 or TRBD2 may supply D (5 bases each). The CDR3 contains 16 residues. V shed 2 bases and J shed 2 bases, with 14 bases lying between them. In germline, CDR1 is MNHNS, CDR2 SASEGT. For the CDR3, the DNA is TGTGCCAGCAGTGAACAGGGTAGCGTACACACAGATACGCAGTATTTT. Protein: CASSEQGSVHTDTQYF.

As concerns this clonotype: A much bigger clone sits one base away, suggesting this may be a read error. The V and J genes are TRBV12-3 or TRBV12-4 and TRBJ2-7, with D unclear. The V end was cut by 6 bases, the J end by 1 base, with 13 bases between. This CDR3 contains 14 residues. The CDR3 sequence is CASRSGTHSYEQYF. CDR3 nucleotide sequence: TGTGCCAGCAGGAGTGGAACGCATTCCTACGAGCAGTACTTC.

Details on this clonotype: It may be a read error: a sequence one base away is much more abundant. CDR3 nucleotides: TGCGTCAGCAGCCAGGGAGGGGGAACCCAAGAGACCCAGTACTTC. This sequence encodes CVSSQGGGTQETQYF. V is TRBV4-3 and J is TRBJ2-5; weak D call: TRBD2 (7 bases). From germline, CDR1 is LGHNA and CDR2 YSLEER. The CDR3 length is 15 residues.

CDR3 protein: CASSYRNPGQTYSNQPQHF. CDR3 nucleotides: TGTGCCAGCAGTTATCGGAACCCGGGGCAGACCTATAGCAATCAGCCCCAGCATTTT. The rearrangement links TRBV6-2 or TRBV6-3 to TRBJ1-5; tentative D call: TRBD1 (5 bases). This CDR3 region has 19 residues. Trimming stripped 3 bases from V and 0 bases from J, with 21 bases between. Germline loops: CDR1 MNHEY, CDR2 SVGEGT.

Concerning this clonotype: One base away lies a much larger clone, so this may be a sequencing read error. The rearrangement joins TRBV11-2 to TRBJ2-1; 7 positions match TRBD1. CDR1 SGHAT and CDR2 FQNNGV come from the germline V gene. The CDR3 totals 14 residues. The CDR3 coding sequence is TGTGCCAACAGCTTATATACAGGGGACAATGAGCAGTTCTTC. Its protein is CANSLYTGDNEQFF.

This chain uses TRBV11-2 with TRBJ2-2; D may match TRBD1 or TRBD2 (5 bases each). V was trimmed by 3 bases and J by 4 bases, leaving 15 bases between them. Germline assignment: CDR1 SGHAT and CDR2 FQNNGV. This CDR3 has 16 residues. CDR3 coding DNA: TGTGCCAGCAGCTTGGGACCAATATGGGGCACCGGGGAGCTGTTTTTT. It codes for CASSLGPIWGTGELFF.

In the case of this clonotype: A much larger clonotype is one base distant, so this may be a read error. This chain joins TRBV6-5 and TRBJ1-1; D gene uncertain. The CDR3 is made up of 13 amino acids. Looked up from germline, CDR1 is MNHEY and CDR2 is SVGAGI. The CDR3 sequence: CATSYSGLTEAFF. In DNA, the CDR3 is TGTGCCACCAGTTACTCGGGGTTAACCGAAGCTTTCTTT.